Each of the 23 T cell receptor beta chains below was sequenced from the same sample in a study of control samples from healthy donors and cancer patients. The table came from immunoSEQ multiplex PCR; TCRdb's copy has only in-frame clones and leaves some out. The table shows 200,000 to 250,000 clones, with about 93% occurring only once. The sample was blood. The receptors originated from a man aged 50 or older in good health.

The V call is TRBV28, the J call TRBJ1-3, with 8 positions matching TRBD1. The CDR3 is 16 residues long. V was pared by 3 bases and J by 5 bases, with 9 bases of the junction left unmatched. In germline, CDR1 is MDHEN, CDR2 SYDVKM. The DNA for the CDR3 is TGTGCCAGCAGTTTGAGTACAGGGGGGAGAAGAAACACCATATATTTT. It yields the protein CASSLSTGGRRNTIYF.

This chain connects TRBV30 to TRBJ1-2; perhaps TRBD1 as D (6 bases). The CDR3 length is 13 residues. Germline-derived CDR1 and CDR2 are GTSNPN and SVGIG (reference sequence). Between the trimmed V and J ends, which lost 2 bases and 7 bases, there was a span of 14 bases. The CDR3 region is CAWSPIRGGGYTF. In DNA form, the CDR3 reads TGTGCCTGGAGTCCGATCAGGGGCGGTGGCTACACCTTC.

This chain uses TRBV3-1 (or the pseudogene TRBV3-2) with TRBJ2-2; TRBD1 might be the D (6 bases). CDR3 length equals 17 residues. Trimming took 3 bases from V and 0 from J, leaving 14 bases between them. Per germline, CDR1 LGHDT and CDR2 YNNKEL (reference sequence). The CDR3 nucleotides read TGTGCCAGCAGCCAGGGAGCAGGGGCGGCGAACACCGGGGAGCTGTTTTTT. Protein: CASSQGAGAANTGELFF.

This chain joins TRBV5-6 and TRBJ2-5; TRBD2 aligns across 7 bases. With V trimmed by 3 bases and J by 9 bases, 8 bases remained unmatched. This CDR3 has 13 residues. Germline V lookup: CDR1 SGHDT, CDR2 YYEEEE. The CDR3 DNA is TGTGCCAGCAGCTCATTTGGGGGAGGGGCCCAGTACTTC. Translating gives CASSSFGGGAQYF.

This sequence joins TRBV30 and TRBJ1-2; the match to TRBD1 covers 10 bases. Germline trimming cut 5 bases from V and 8 bases from J; bases unmatched to any gene: 5. The CDR3 loop spans 12 amino acids. From germline, CDR1 is GTSNPN and CDR2 SVGIG (reference sequence). This chain's CDR3 is CAWGDRGKGYTF. The CDR3 DNA sequence: TGTGCCTGGGGGGACAGGGGAAAGGGCTACACCTTC.

In this sample, this clone turned up once. V and J are TRBV28 and TRBJ2-6; no reliable D call. Germline CDR1 reads MDHEN; CDR2 reads SYDVKM. The germline V and J ends were trimmed by 8 bases and 0 bases, with 11 bases remaining between them. CDR3 length: 15 amino acids. CDR3 DNA: TGTGCCAGCGGAAGAATAAGCTCTGGGGCCAACGTCCTGACTTTC. The encoded protein is CASGRISSGANVLTF.

V usage is TRBV2 and J usage is TRBJ1-3; no definite D call. Germline CDR1 reads SNHLY; CDR2 reads FYNNEI. The CDR3 contains 16 residues. The V and J ends lost 1 base and 0 bases respectively, with 10 bases between them. This CDR3 reads CASSEDRRVSGNTIYF. CDR3 sequence (DNA): TGTGCCAGCAGTGAAGATAGACGGGTCTCTGGAAACACCATATATTTT.

V gene TRBV5-1 combines with J gene TRBJ1-6; a weak D match, TRBD1 (6 bases). V was shortened by 3 bases and J by 0 bases, with 13 bases between the two germline ends. Looked up from germline, CDR1 is SGHRS and CDR2 is YFSETQ. CDR3 length: 17 amino acids. In nucleotides, the CDR3 is TGCGCCAGCAGCTCCCGAGGGGGTAGCTCCTATAATTCACCCCTCCACTTT. The encoded protein is CASSSRGGSSYNSPLHF.

This chain links TRBV7-6 with TRBJ1-6; D ambiguous. Per the germline V gene, CDR1 is SGHVS and CDR2 is FNYEAQ. Trimming removed 5 bases from V and 6 bases from J, with 5 bases in between. CDR3 length: 12 amino acids. CDR3 sequence: CASSLINSPLHF. CDR3 sequence (DNA): TGTGCCAGCAGCCTCATTAATTCACCCCTCCACTTT.

The V call is TRBV3-1 (or the pseudogene TRBV3-2), the J call TRBJ2-1, with 11 bases that match TRBD2. The ends lost 1 base at V and 10 bases at J; junction bases unmatched: 6. Germline V lookup: CDR1 LGHDT, CDR2 YNNKEL (reference sequence). The CDR3 has 15 amino acids. DNA for the CDR3: TGTGCCAGCAGCCAAGTAGCGGGGGGGCCCAGGGAGCAGTTCTTC. This codes for CASSQVAGGPREQFF.

The V and J genes are TRBV10-2 and TRBJ2-7; no reliable D call. Germline lookup yields CDR1 WSHSY and CDR2 SAAADI. The CDR3 loop spans 13 amino acids. Trimming shortened V by 4 bases and J by 4 bases, and 11 bases separated the two germline ends. CDR3 protein: CASSGADSYEQYV. The CDR3 DNA sequence: TGCGCCAGCAGTGGTGCAGACTCGTACGAGCAGTACGTC.

The chain combines TRBV7-9 with TRBJ2-7; maybe TRBD2 (6 bases). The CDR3 loop spans 15 amino acids. V lost 1 base and J lost 2, with 12 bases in between. Germline V gene lookup returns CDR1 SEHNR and CDR2 FQNEAQ (reference sequence). CDR3 bases: TGTGCCAGCAGCTTAGGGGGACTTCCACCCTACGAGCAGTACTTC. It codes for CASSLGGLPPYEQYF.

This clone was seen once. This chain connects TRBV19 to TRBJ1-1; the D is unclear. The CDR3 is 15 amino acids. Germline V gene sequence: CDR1 LNHDA, CDR2 SQIVND (reference sequence). V dropped 3 bases and J dropped 1 base, with 12 bases sitting between them. The CDR3 here is CASSIGGRKNTEAFF. CDR3 coding DNA: TGTGCCAGTAGTATCGGCGGCCGAAAGAACACTGAAGCTTTCTTT.

The CDR3 region has the DNA TGTGCCAGCTCATCAGGACAGGGAGACGAGCAGTACGTC. Residues: CASSSGQGDEQYV. The chain links TRBV18 to TRBJ2-7; 8 nucleotides agree with TRBD1. Germline V lookup: CDR1 KGHSH, CDR2 LQKENI. With 5 bases clipped from V and 5 bases from J, the junction kept 5 bases outside the gene matches. This CDR3 is built from 13 residues.

This clone appeared once. V and J are TRBV27 and TRBJ1-6, with D possibly being TRBD1 (6 bases). Trimming removed 7 bases from V and 7 bases from J, with 17 bases in between. Germline V CDR1 and CDR2: MNHEY, SMNVEV (reference sequence). The CDR3 sequence is 15 residues long. CDR3 protein: CASNPRGLPNSPLHF. The CDR3, as DNA: TGTGCCAGCAACCCACGGGGGCTTCCAAATTCACCCCTCCACTTT.

The V gene is TRBV18, the J gene TRBJ2-2; D is possibly TRBD2 (5 bases). The V and J ends lost 1 base and 2 bases respectively, with 11 bases between them. The V gene's germline CDR1 is KGHSH and CDR2 LQKENI. This CDR3 has 16 residues. In DNA form, the CDR3 reads TGTGCCAGCTCACCACGGGCTGGACTTAACACCGGGGAGCTGTTTTTT. It specifies CASSPRAGLNTGELFF. Filled out from reference TRBV18 and TRBJ2-2, the complete variable domain reads NAGVMQNPRHLVRRRGQEARLRCSPMKGHSHVYWYRQLPEEGLKFMVYLQKENIIDESGMPKERFSAEFPKEGPSILRIQQVVRGDSAAYFCASSPRAGLNTGELFFGEGSRLTVL.

This clone was observed a handful of times. J is TRBJ2-2 and V is TRBV4-1, with a possible D match to TRBD1 (6 bases). With 0 bases removed from V and 3 bases from J, the gap between germline ends came to 14 bases. The CDR3 totals 17 residues. Germline CDR1 MGHRA, CDR2 YSYEKL. This CDR3 is CASSQDGSGTHTGELFF. CDR3 nucleotides: TGCGCCAGCAGCCAAGATGGTTCAGGGACACACACCGGGGAGCTGTTTTTT.

This chain connects TRBV20-1 to TRBJ1-5; TRBD1 might be the D (5 bases). V lost 3 bases and J lost 9, with 15 bases in between. The CDR3 spans 13 residues. CDR1 DFQATT and CDR2 SNEGSKA come from the germline V gene (reference sequence). CDR3 sequence reads: CSASGAGYRPQHF. Here the CDR3 DNA reads TGCAGTGCTAGTGGGGCCGGCTATAGGCCCCAGCATTTT.

This sequence joins TRBV7-9 and TRBJ1-2, with TRBD1 identical over 8 bases. There are 13 residues in the CDR3. The germline CDR1 and CDR2 sequences are SEHNR and FQNEAQ (reference sequence). The J segment lost 2 bases and the V segment lost 5 bases, leaving 1 base of the junction unmatched. The CDR3 DNA reads TGTGCCAGCAGCCGACAGGGGAACTATGGCTACACCTTC. Amino acid sequence: CASSRQGNYGYTF.

This chain uses TRBV11-1 with TRBJ2-1; a weak D match, TRBD2 (7 bases). V was shortened by 4 bases and J by 2 bases, with 12 bases between the two germline ends. Germline CDR1 reads SGHAT; CDR2 reads FQDESV (reference sequence). CDR3 size: 15 residues. The CDR3 loop is CASSSRGGTYNEQFF. The DNA of the CDR3 is TGTGCCAGCAGCTCGAGGGGGGGGACCTACAATGAGCAGTTCTTC.

This rearrangement joins TRBV3-1 (or the pseudogene TRBV3-2) to TRBJ2-4; TRBD2 matches 7 bases. Looked up from germline, CDR1 is LGHDT and CDR2 is YNNKEL (reference sequence). The CDR3 is 16 residues long. V dropped 4 bases and J dropped 3; count of bases not matched to a gene: 9. DNA of the CDR3: TGTGCCAGCAGCCTGGGAGGGACGGGGGGCAAAAACATTCAGTACTTC. Its translation is CASSLGGTGGKNIQYF.

The gene calls are TRBV12-3 or TRBV12-4 and TRBJ2-5, with D possibly being TRBD1 (6 bases). The CDR3 has 13 residues. With 2 bases removed from V and 3 bases from J, the gap between germline ends came to 7 bases. The CDR3 region is CASSLWTEETQYF. CDR3 DNA: TGTGCCAGCAGTTTATGGACAGAAGAGACCCAGTACTTC.

The chain joins TRBV5-8 to TRBJ1-1; D is possibly TRBD1 (5 bases). The V gene lost 0 bases and the J gene lost 1 base, with 10 bases spanning the gap. The CDR3 runs to 15 residues. Germline lookup yields CDR1 SGHTS and CDR2 YDEGEE. The DNA for the CDR3 is TGTGCCAGCAGCTTGGAGCAGGGCGGGAACACTGAAGCTTTCTTT. It codes for CASSLEQGGNTEAFF.